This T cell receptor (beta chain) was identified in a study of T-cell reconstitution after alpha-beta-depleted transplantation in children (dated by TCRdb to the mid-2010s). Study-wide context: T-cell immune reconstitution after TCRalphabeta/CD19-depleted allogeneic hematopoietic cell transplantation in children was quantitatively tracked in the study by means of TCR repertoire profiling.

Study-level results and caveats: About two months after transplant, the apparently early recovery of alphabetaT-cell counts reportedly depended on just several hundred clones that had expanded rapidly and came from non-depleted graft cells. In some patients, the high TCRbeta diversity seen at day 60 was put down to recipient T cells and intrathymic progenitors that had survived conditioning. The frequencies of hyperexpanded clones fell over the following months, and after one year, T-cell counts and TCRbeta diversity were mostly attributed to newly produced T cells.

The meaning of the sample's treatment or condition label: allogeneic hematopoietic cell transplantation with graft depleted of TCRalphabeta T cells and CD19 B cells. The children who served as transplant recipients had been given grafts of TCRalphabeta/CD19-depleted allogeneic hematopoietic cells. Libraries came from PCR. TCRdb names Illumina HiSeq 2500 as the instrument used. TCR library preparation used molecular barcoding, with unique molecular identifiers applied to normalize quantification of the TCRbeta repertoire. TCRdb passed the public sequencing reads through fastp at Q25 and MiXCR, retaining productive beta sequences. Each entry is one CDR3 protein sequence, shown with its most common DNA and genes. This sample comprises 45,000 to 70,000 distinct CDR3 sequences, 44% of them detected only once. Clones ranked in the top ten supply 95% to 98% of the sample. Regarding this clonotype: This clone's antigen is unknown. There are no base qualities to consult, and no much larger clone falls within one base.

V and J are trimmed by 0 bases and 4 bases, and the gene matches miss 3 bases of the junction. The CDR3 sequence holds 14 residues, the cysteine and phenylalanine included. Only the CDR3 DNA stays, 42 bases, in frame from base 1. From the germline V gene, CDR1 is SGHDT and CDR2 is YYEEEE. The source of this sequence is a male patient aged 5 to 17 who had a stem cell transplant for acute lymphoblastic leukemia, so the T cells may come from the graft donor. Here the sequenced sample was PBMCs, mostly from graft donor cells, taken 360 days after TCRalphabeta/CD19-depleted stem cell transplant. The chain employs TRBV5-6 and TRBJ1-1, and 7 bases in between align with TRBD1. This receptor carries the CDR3 CASSLEYRGTEAFF. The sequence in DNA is TGTGCCAGCAGCTTGGAATACAGGGGCACTGAAGCTTTCTTT.